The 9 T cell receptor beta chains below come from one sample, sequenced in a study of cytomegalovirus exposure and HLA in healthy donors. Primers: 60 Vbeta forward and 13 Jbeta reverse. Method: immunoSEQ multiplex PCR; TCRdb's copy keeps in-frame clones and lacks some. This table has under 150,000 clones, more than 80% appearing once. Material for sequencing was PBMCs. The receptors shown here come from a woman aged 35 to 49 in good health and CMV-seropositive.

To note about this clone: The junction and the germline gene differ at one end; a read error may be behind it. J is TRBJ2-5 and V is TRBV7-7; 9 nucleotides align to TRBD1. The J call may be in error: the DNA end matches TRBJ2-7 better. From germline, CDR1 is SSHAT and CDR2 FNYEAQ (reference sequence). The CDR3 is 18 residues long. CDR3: CASSSRTGEVERSYEQYF. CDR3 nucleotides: TGTGCTAGCAGCTCGCGGACAGGGGAAGTAGAAAGGTCCTACGAGCAGTACTTC.

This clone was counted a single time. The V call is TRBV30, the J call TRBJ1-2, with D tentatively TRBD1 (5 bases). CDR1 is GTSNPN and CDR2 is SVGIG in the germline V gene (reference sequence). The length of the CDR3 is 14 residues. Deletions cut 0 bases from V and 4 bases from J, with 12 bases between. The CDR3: CAWSVRSGSYGYTF. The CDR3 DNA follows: TGTGCCTGGAGTGTACGGTCAGGGTCCTATGGCTACACCTTC.

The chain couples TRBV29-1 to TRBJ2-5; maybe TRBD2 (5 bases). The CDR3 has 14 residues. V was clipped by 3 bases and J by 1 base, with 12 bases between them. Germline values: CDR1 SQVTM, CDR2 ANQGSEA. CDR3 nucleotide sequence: TGCAGCGTTGACCCCCGGGGAACCCAAGAGACCCAGTACTTC. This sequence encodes CSVDPRGTQETQYF. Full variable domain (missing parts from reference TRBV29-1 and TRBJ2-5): SAVISQKPSRDICQRGTSLTIQCQVDSQVTMMFWYRQQPGQSLTLIATANQGSEATYESGFVIDKFPISRPNLTFSTLTVSNMSPEDSSIYLCSVDPRGTQETQYFGPGTRLLVL.

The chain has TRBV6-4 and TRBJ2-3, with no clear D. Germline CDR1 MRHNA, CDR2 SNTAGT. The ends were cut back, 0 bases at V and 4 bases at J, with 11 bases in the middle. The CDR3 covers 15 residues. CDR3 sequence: CASSDSRGAPDTQYF. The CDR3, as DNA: TGTGCCAGCAGTGACTCCCGAGGAGCCCCAGATACGCAGTATTTT.

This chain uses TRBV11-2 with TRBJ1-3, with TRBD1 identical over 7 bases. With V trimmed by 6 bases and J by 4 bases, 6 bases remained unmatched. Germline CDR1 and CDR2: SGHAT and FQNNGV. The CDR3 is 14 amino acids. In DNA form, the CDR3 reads TGTGCCAGCAGGCGACAGGGAGAAGGAAACACCATATATTTT. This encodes CASRRQGEGNTIYF.

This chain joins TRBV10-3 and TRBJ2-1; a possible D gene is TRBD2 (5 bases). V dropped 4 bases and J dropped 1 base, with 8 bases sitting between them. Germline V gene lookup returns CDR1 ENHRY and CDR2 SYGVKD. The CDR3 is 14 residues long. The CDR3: CAISVTGSYNEQFF. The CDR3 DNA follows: TGTGCCATCAGTGTGACGGGATCCTACAATGAGCAGTTCTTC.

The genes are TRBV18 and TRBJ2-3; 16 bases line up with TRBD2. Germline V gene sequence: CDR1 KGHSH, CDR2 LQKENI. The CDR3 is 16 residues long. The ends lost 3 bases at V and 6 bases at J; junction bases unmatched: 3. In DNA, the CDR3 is TGTGCCAGCTCACCCCCGGGACTAGCGGGGGGGGATACGCAGTATTTT. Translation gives CASSPPGLAGGDTQYF.

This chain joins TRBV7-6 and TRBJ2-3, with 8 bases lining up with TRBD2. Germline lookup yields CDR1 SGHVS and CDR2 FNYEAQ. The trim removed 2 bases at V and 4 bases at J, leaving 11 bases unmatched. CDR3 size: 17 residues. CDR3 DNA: TGTGCCAGCAGCTTATCGGGGGGGCGCGCGCGTCCAGATACGCAGTATTTT. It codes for CASSLSGGRARPDTQYF.

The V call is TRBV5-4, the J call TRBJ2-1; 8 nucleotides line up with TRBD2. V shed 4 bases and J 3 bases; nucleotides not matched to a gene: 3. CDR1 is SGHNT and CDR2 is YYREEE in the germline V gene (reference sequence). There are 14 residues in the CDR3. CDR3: CASSLSGIYNEQFF. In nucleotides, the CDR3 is TGTGCCAGCAGCCTTAGCGGGATCTACAATGAGCAGTTCTTC.